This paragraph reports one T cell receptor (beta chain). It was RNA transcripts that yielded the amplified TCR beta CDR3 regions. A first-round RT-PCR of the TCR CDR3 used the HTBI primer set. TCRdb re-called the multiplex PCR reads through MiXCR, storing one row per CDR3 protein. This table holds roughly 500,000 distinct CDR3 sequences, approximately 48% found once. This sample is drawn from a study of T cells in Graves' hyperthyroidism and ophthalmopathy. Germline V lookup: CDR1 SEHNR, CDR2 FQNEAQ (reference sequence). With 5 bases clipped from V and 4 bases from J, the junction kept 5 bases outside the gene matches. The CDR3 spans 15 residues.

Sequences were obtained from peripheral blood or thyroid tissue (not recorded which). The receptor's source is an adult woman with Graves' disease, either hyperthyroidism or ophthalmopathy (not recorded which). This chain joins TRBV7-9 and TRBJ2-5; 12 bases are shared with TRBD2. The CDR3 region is CASSPTSGSPETQYF. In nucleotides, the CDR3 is TGTGCCAGCAGCCCGACTAGCGGGAGTCCAGAGACCCAGTACTTC.